Listed below are T cell receptor beta chains from one sample, sequenced in a study of blood T cell repertoires in COVID-19. The method was immunoSEQ multiplex PCR; TCRdb's version includes in-frame clones alone and lacks a portion of them. The data show roughly 330,000 clones, nearly 90% seen once. Sequencing was carried out using PBMCs or T cells enriched from blood (not recorded which). The source is a woman in her twenties or thirties who had recovered from COVID-19. Both conserved end residues are part of each CDR3.

J,V,CDR3
TRBJ1-2,TRBV7-9,CASSLVPGPGGGYTF
TRBJ2-1,TRBV5-1,CASSLGWGRAYNEQFF
TRBJ2-5,TRBV9,CASSPRTSGAETQYF
TRBJ2-7,TRBV19,CASSQDRAAYEQYF
TRBJ1-2,TRBV12-3/TRBV12-4,CASSLILSGGYTF
TRBJ2-3,TRBV10-3,CAISVRGDTQYF
TRBJ2-1,TRBV12-3/TRBV12-4,CASSRGNNEQFF
TRBJ1-1,TRBV30,CAWRPRVNTEAFF
TRBJ1-3,TRBV5-1,CASSLEQGGNTIYF
TRBJ2-3,TRBV2,CASRKAGDGVDTQYF
TRBJ1-1,TRBV6-5,CASSSGQATEAFF
TRBJ1-5,TRBV6-2/TRBV6-3,CASSHLRVQHF
TRBJ2-7,TRBV18,CASSPLGSGGPTYEQYF
TRBJ1-1,TRBV19,CASRPPGETEAFF
TRBJ2-1,TRBV6-4,CASSPLGAGGKEQFF
TRBJ1-1,TRBV6-5,CASSQSVGPNTEAFF
TRBJ1-2,TRBV7-6,CASSPGEGSYSDGYTF
TRBJ1-2,TRBV7-5,CARSLVTGHGYTF
TRBJ1-6,TRBV3-1/TRBV3-2,CASSPRDRVNSPLHF
TRBJ2-4,TRBV7-9,CASSLASGEDQYF
TRBJ2-7,TRBV11-2,CASSSLVRGDSYEQYF
TRBJ2-5,TRBV19,CASSIEAGVRETQYF
TRBJ1-6,TRBV14,CASSQTSTISHIVSPLHF
TRBJ2-1,TRBV20-1,CSASGDKSSYNEQFF
TRBJ1-1,TRBV2,CASTGGGYTEAFF
TRBJ1-1,TRBV27,CASSFGTGGNTEAFF
TRBJ1-1,TRBV4-1,CASSPRGTGPFTEAFF
TRBJ1-1,TRBV12-5,CASGPPGTGISEAFF
TRBJ1-2,TRBV27,CASSLRTGYGYTF
TRBJ1-2,TRBV20-1,CSARDSYGYTF